This T cell receptor (beta chain) was captured by sequencing in a study of blood T cells in healthy people across ages. Researchers report isolating at least 7 million PBMCs per sample. PCR was performed a second time for 7 to 11 cycles using a sample-barcoded 5' primer and a J-beta primer mix. One entry per CDR3 protein, called by TCRdb with MiXCR from the 5' RACE reads. The data show about 650,000 distinct CDR3 sequences, around 32% seen once. General study findings and limits: Naive T cell percentage showed a strong correlation with the diversity of TCR beta. CMV status of donors was unknown, possibly confounding expanded clonotype changes.

Germline CDR1 is MNHEY and CDR2 is SVGAGI. This CDR3 has 13 amino acids. The V and J ends lost 2 bases and 5 bases respectively, with 7 bases between them. Regarding this clonotype: Antigen: not known.

The chain carries TRBV6-5 and TRBJ2-1; D ambiguous. The TCR comes from a woman over 75 in good health. The specimen sequenced was blood. This chain's CDR3 is CASSYGNDNEQFF. CDR3 bases: TGTGCCAGCAGTTACGGCAACGACAATGAGCAGTTCTTC.